What follows describes a single TCR beta chain. TCRdb keeps only in-frame clones here, not all; method: immunoSEQ multiplex PCR. This sample has 390,000 or so clones, with around 83% found just once. The source of the sample is a study of blood T cell repertoires in COVID-19. Study context: Researchers got acute and convalescent COVID-19 samples from the United States, Italy and Spain.

The junction had 10 bases not matched to a gene; V was cut back by 9 bases and J by 4 bases. Per the germline V gene, CDR1 is WSHSY and CDR2 is SAAADI. This CDR3 has 15 amino acids. This sequence joins TRBV10-2 and TRBJ1-5, with 9 bases that match TRBD1. The clonotype was recovered from a woman between 45 and 65 years old who had recovered from COVID-19. Sequencing was carried out using PBMCs or T cells enriched from blood (not recorded which). The CDR3 is CASLLGQGTNQPQHF. The CDR3 nucleotides read TGCGCCAGTTTGTTAGGACAGGGGACAAATCAGCCCCAGCATTTT.